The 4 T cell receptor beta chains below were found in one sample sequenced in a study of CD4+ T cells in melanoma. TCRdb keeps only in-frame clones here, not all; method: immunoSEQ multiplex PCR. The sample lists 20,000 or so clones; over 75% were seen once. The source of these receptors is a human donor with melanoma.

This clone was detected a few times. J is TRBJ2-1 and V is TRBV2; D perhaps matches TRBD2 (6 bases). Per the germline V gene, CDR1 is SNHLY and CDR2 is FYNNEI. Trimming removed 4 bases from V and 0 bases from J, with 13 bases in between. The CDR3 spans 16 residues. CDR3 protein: CASSGAGRSSYNEQFF. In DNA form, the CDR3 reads TGTGCCAGCAGTGGGGCGGGACGAAGCTCCTACAATGAGCAGTTCTTC.

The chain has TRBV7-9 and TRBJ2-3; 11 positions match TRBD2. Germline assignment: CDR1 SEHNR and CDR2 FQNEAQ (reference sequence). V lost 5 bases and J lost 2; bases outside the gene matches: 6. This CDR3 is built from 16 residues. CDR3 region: CASSLGTSGYTDTQYF. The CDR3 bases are TGTGCCAGCAGCCTGGGGACTAGCGGATACACAGATACGCAGTATTTT. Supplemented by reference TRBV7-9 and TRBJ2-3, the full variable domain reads DTGVSQNPRHKITKRGQNVTFRCDPISEHNRLYWYRQTLGQGPEFLTYFQNEAQLEKSRLLSDRFSAERPKGSFSTLEIQRTEQGDSAMYLCASSLGTSGYTDTQYFGPGTRLTVL.

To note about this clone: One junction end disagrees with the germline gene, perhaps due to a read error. In DNA, the CDR3 is TGCGCCACCTCACAGCAATTGAATCGGCCCCAGCATTTT. Translated, it gives CATSQQLNRPQHF. The rearrangement links TRBV10-2 to TRBJ1-5; D gene unclear. The germline CDR1 and CDR2 sequences are WSHSY and SAAADI. The CDR3 covers 13 residues.

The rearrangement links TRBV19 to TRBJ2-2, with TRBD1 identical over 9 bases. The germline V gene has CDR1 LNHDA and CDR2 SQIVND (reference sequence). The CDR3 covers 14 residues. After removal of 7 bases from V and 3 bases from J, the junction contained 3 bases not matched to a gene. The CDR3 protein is CASKGDRDTGELFF. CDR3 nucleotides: TGTGCCAGTAAGGGGGACAGGGACACCGGGGAGCTGTTTTTT.